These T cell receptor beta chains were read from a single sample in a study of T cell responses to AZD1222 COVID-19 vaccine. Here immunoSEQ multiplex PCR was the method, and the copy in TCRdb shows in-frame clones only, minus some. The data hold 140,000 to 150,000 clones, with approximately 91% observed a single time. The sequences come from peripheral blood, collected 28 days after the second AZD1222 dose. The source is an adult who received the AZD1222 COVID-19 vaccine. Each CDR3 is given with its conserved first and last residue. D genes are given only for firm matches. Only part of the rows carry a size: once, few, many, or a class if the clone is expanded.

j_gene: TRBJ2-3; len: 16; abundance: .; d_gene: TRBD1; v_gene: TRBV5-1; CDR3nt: TGCGCCAGGCCAAACCTTACCCGGACAGGGACAGATACGCAGTATTTT; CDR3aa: CARPNLTRTGTDTQYF
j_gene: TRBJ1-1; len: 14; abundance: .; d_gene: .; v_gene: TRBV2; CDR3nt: TGTGCCAGCACCCTCGTTGCAGGAAACACTGAAGCTTTCTTT; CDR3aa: CASTLVAGNTEAFF
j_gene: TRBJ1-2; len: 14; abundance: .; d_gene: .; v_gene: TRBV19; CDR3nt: TGTTCGGTGGGCAGGGCCCTTCTTTATTATGGCTACACCTTC; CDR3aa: CSVGRALLYYGYTF
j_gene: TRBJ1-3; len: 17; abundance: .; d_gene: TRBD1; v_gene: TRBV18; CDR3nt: TGTGCCAGCTCACCAGTGGGGACAGGGGAAACTGGAAACACCATATATTTT; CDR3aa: CASSPVGTGETGNTIYF
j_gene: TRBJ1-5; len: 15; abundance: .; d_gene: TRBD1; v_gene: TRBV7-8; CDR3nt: TGTGCCAGCAGCCAGCAGGGGGCCCGCAATCAGCCCCAGCATTTT; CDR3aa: CASSQQGARNQPQHF
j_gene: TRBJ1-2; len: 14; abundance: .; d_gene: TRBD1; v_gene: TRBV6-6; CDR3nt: TGTGCCAGCAGCATCGGACAGGATGTCTATGGCTACACCTTC; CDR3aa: CASSIGQDVYGYTF
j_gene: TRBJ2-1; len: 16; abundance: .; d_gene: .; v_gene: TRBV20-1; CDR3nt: TGCAGTGCTAGTGGAGGGTCCGACAGTTCCTACAATGAGCAGTTCTTC; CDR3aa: CSASGGSDSSYNEQFF
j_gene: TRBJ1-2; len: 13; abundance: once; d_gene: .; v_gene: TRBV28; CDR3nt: TGTGCCAGCTTGATATCGGGGAAGCATGGCTACACCTTC; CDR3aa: CASLISGKHGYTF
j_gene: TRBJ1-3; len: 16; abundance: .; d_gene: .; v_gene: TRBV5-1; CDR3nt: TGCGCCAGCAGCCGCATGACAGGCCTCTCTGGAAACACCATATATTTT; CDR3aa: CASSRMTGLSGNTIYF
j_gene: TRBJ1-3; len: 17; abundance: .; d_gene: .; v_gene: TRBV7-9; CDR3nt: TGTGCCAGCAGCTTAGCGGAGGGTTGGGCCCCTGGAAACACCATATATTTT; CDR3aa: CASSLAEGWAPGNTIYF
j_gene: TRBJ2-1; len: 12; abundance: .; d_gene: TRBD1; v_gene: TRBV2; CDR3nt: TGTGCCAGCAGTGGACAGGGTTATGGGCAGTTCTTC; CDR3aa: CASSGQGYGQFF
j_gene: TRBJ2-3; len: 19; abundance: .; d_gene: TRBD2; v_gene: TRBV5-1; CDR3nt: TGCGCCAGCAGCTTGGCCCCTAGCGGGGGGGCCTTTAAGGCAGATACGCAGTATTTT; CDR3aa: CASSLAPSGGAFKADTQYF
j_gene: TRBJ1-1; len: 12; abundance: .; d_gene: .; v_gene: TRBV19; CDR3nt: TGTGCCAGTATCGCGGTGAACACTGAAGCTTTCTTT; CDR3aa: CASIAVNTEAFF
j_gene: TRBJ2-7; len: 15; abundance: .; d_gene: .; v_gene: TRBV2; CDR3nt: TGTGCCAGCAGTTTTGGACAGCCGAGCTCCTACGAGCAGTACTTC; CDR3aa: CASSFGQPSSYEQYF
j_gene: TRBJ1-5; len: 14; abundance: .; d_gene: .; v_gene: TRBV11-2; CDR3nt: TGTGCCAGCAGCTTAGATCCAGTCTATCAGCCCCAGCATTTT; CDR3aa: CASSLDPVYQPQHF
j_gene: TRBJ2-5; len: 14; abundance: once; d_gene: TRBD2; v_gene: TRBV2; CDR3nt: TGTGCCAGCAGTGACGCTAGCGGCGGGGAGACCCAGTACTTC; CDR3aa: CASSDASGGETQYF
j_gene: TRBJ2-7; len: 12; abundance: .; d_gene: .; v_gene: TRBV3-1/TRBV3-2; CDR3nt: TGTGCCAGCAGCCAAGAAGGTGCGAGGCAGTACTTC; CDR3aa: CASSQEGARQYF
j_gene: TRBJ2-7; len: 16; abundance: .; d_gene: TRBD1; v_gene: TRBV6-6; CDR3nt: TGTGCCAGCAGACCCTACTTAGACAGGGGTCACAACGAGCAGTACTTC; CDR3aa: CASRPYLDRGHNEQYF
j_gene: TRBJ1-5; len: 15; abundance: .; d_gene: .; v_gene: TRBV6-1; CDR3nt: TGTGCCAGCAGTGAAGCGGGCAGTTTTTATCAGCCCCAGCATTTT; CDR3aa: CASSEAGSFYQPQHF
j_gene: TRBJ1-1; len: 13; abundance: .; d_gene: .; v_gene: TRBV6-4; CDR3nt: TGTGCCAGCAGTGTGAGGGGAGACACTGAAGCTTTCTTT; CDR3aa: CASSVRGDTEAFF
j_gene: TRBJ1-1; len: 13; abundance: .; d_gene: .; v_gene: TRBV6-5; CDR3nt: TGTGCCAGCAGTTCGGTAGGCCTCACTGAAGCTTTCTTT; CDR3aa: CASSSVGLTEAFF
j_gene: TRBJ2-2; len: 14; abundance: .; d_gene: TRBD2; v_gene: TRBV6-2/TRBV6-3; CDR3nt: TGTGCCAGCAGTTGGGGAGGGCCGAGCGGGGAGCTGTTTTTT; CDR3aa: CASSWGGPSGELFF
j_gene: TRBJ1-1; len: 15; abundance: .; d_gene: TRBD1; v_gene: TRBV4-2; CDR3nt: TGTGCCAGCAGCCAAAAAGATAAGGAGACAGGGGAGGCTTTCTTT; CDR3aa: CASSQKDKETGEAFF
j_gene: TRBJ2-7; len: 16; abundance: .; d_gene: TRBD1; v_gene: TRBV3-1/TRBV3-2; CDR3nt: TGTGCCAGCAGCCAAGATATGGTGCAGGGGGCCTACGAGCAGTACTTC; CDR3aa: CASSQDMVQGAYEQYF
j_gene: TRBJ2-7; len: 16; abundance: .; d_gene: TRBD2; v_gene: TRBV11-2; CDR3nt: TGTGCCAGCAGCCTTTCACTAGCGGGAGGAAGTTCCGAGCAGTACTTC; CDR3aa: CASSLSLAGGSSEQYF
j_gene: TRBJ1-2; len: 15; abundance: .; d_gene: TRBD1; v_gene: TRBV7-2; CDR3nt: TGTGCCAGCAGCTTAGGAGGACAGGGGAACTATGGCTACACCTTC; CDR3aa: CASSLGGQGNYGYTF
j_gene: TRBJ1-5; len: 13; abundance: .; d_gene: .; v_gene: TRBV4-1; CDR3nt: TGCGCCAGCAGCCTGGGGACGAATCAGCCCCAGCATTTT; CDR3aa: CASSLGTNQPQHF
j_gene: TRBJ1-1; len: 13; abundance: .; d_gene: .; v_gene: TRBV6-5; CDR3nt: TGTGCCAGCAGAACCCCCGCGAACACTGAAGCTTTCTTT; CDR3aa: CASRTPANTEAFF
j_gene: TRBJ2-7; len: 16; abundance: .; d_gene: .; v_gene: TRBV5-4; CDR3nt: TGTGCCAGCAGGTCGAGGGGCGGGGATCAGTCCTACGAGCAGTACTTC; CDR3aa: CASRSRGGDQSYEQYF
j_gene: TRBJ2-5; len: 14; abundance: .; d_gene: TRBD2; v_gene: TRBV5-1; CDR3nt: TGCGCCAGCAGCTTGGGGGGACTAGAAGAGACCCAGTACTTC; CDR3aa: CASSLGGLEETQYF
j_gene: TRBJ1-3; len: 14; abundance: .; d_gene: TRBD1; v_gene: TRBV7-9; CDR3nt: TGTGCCAGCAGCATAGGGGGCTGGGGAAACACCATATATTTT; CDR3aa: CASSIGGWGNTIYF
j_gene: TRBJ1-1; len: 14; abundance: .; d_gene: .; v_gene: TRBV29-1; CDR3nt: TGCAGCGCCAACGCAAGGGGCATGAACACTGAAGCTTTCTTT; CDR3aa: CSANARGMNTEAFF
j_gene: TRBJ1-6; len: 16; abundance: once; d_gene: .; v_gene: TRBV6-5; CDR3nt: TGTGCCAGCAGTTACGGGGGCGCCTCCTATAATTCACCCCTCCACTTT; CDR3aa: CASSYGGASYNSPLHF
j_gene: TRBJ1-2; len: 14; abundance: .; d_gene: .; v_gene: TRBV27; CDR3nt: TGTGCCAGCAGTTTATTTGCGGGGAGCGATGGCTACACCTTC; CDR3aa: CASSLFAGSDGYTF
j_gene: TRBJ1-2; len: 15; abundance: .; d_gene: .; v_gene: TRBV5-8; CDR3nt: TGTGCCAGCAGCTTGGTGACAGCTGCTAACTATGGCTACACCTTC; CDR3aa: CASSLVTAANYGYTF
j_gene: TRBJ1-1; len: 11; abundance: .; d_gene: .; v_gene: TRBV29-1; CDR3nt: TGCAGCGTTGTGAGGAACACTGAAGCTTTCTTT; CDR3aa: CSVVRNTEAFF
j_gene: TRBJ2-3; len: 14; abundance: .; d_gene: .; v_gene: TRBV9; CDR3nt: TGTGCCAGCAGCGTAGGGACTCATACAGATACGCAGTATTTT; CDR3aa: CASSVGTHTDTQYF
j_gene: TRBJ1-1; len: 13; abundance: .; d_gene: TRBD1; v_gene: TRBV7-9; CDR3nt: TGTGCCAGCAGCCCTTCAGGGGGCACTGAAGCTTTCTTT; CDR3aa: CASSPSGGTEAFF
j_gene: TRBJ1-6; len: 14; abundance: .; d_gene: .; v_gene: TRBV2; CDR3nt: TGTGCCAGCAGTGAAGGGCAGGGAGTATCACCCCTCCACTTT; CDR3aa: CASSEGQGVSPLHF
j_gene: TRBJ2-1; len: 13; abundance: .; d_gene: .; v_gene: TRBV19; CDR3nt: TGTGCCAGTAGTACCGAGCAGGCCAATGAGCAGTTCTTC; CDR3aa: CASSTEQANEQFF
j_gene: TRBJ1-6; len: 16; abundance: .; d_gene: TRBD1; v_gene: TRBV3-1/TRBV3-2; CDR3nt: TGTGCCAGCAGCCAACGTAGGACAGGGGATAATTCACCCCTCCACTTT; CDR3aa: CASSQRRTGDNSPLHF
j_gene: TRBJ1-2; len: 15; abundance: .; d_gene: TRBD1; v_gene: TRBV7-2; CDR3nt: TGTGCCAGCCGCACGGGAGGGGGCGGGCTTAATGGCTACACCTTC; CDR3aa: CASRTGGGGLNGYTF
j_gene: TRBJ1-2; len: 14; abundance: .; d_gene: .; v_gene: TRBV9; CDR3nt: TGTGCCAGCAGCGTAGAGCCAGGGGACTATGGCTACACCTTC; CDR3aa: CASSVEPGDYGYTF
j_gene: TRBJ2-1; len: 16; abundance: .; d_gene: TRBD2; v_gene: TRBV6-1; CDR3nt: TGTGCCAGCAGTGAGACTAGCGGGGGCACCTACAATGAGCAGTTCTTC; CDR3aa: CASSETSGGTYNEQFF
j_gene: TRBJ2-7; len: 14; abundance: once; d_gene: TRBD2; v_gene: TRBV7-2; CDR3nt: TGTGCCAGCAGCTTTAGCGGGACCCTCTACGAGCAGTACTTC; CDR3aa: CASSFSGTLYEQYF
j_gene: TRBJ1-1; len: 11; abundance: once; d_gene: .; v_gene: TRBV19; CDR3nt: TGTGCCAGTAGTGCGGGGGCGCCGGCTTTCTTT; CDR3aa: CASSAGAPAFF
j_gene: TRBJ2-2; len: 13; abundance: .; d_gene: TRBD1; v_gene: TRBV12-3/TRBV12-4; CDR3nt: TGTGCCAGCAGGACAGGGGGCACCGGGGAGCTGTTTTTT; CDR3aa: CASRTGGTGELFF
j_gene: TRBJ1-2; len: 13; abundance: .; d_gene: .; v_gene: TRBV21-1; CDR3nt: TGTGCCAGCAGCCCTTCCGTAGTCTATGGCTACACCTTC; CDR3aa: CASSPSVVYGYTF
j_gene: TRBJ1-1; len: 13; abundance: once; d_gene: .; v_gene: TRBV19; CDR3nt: TGTGCCAGTAGTATAGGGACTTGGGGTGAAGCTTTCTTT; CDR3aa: CASSIGTWGEAFF
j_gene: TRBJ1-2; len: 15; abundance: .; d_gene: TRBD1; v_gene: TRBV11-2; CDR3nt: TGTGCCAGCAGCTCATGGGGGACAGGTCTATCTGGCTACACCTTC; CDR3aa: CASSSWGTGLSGYTF
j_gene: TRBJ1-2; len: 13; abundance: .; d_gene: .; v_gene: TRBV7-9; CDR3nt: TGTGCCAGCAGAACAGACCAAATCTATGGCTACACCTTC; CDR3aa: CASRTDQIYGYTF